The 29 T cell receptor beta chains below were found in one sample sequenced in a study of PD-L1 blockade in urothelial cancer. Documented time point: pretreatment peripheral blood. Clones were sequenced by immunoSEQ multiplex PCR, and TCRdb holds only the in-frame ones, with some missing. The sample has roughly 63,000 clones; 80% to 90% are singletons. Specimen: PBMCs, collected around atezolizumab (anti-PD-L1) treatment. Receptor source: a man aged 70 or older with urothelial cancer.

This clone has a handful of counts. The chain employs TRBV11-3 and TRBJ1-3, with 7 bases lining up with TRBD1. The CDR3 spans 15 residues. Unmatched junction bases numbered 3, after V lost 2 bases and J lost 2 bases. Germline V lookup: CDR1 SGHNT, CDR2 YENEEA. CDR3 DNA sequence: TGTGCCAGCAGCTTATTTACAGGGGCTGGAAACACCATATATTTT. This sequence encodes CASSLFTGAGNTIYF.

The rearrangement joins TRBV19 to TRBJ1-1; D is perhaps TRBD1 (5 bases). This CDR3 region has 14 residues. With 5 bases removed from V and 3 bases from J, the gap between germline ends came to 13 bases. Germline values: CDR1 LNHDA, CDR2 SQIVND (reference sequence). CDR3 coding DNA: TGTGCCAGTAGTCTTGGACACTTATACACTGAAGCTTTCTTT. It codes for CASSLGHLYTEAFF.

The V gene is TRBV4-1, the J gene TRBJ2-5, with D perhaps matching TRBD2 (5 bases). The CDR3 has 15 amino acids. V lost 3 bases and J lost 0, with 11 bases in between. Germline CDR1 MGHRA, CDR2 YSYEKL. CDR3 in amino acids: CASSQGDRDQETQYF. The CDR3 nucleotides read TGCGCCAGCAGCCAGGGAGATAGGGACCAAGAGACCCAGTACTTC.

The gene calls are TRBV6-1 and TRBJ2-1, with 15 positions matching TRBD2. Germline V gene sequence: CDR1 MNHNS, CDR2 SASEGT. The CDR3 sequence is 15 residues long. J was trimmed by 7 bases and V by 4 bases; bases with no gene match: 2. DNA of the CDR3: TGTGCCAGCAGTGGGACTAGCGGGGGGGGAAATGAGCAGTTCTTC. The encoded protein is CASSGTSGGGNEQFF.

The J gene is TRBJ2-2, the V gene TRBV7-6; D perhaps matches TRBD2 (5 bases). The V end was cut by 8 bases, the J end by 1 base, with 5 bases between. This CDR3 spans 12 amino acids. The germline V gene has CDR1 SGHVS and CDR2 FNYEAQ. Written as DNA, the CDR3 is TGTGCCAGCGGGAGGAACACCGGGGAGCTGTTTTTT. Amino acids: CASGRNTGELFF.

V is TRBV5-1 and J is TRBJ1-2, with 9 bases that match TRBD1. The CDR3 loop spans 14 amino acids. CDR1 and CDR2 from the germline V gene are SGHRS and YFSETQ. Trimming at V came to 0 bases and at J to 6 bases, leaving 3 bases not matched to a gene. CDR3 in amino acids: CASSLGGQGNGYTF. The CDR3 region has the DNA TGCGCCAGCAGCTTGGGGGGACAGGGTAATGGCTACACCTTC.

This clone was counted once. CDR3 in DNA: TGTGCCAGCAGGGGGGCAGCGAACACTGAAGCTTTCTTT. Translated: CASRGAANTEAFF. This chain links TRBV9 with TRBJ1-1, with D possibly TRBD1 on 6 matching bases. The CDR3 loop spans 13 amino acids. Germline values: CDR1 SGDLS, CDR2 YYNGEE. Trimming took 5 bases from V and 1 from J, leaving 9 bases between them.

J is TRBJ2-3 and V is TRBV6-5; possible D gene TRBD2, 5 bases. CDR1 and CDR2 from the germline V gene are MNHEY and SVGAGI. The CDR3 runs to 13 residues. Trimming left V 10 bases short and J 2 bases short, with 13 bases between. The CDR3 protein is CATRGDNTDTQYF. CDR3 nucleotide sequence: TGTGCCACCCGGGGAGATAACACAGATACGCAGTATTTT.

In this sample, this clone is medium-sized (0.01 to 0.1%). The chain couples TRBV6-1 to TRBJ2-7, with D tentatively TRBD2 (7 bases). Germline V gene lookup returns CDR1 MNHNS and CDR2 SASEGT. V lost 0 bases to trimming and J lost 1 base, with 22 bases between them. The CDR3 extends over 19 amino acids. The CDR3 is CASSEAFSRQVGRSYEQYF. The CDR3 DNA is TGTGCCAGCAGTGAAGCCTTTTCGAGACAGGTCGGGAGGTCCTACGAGCAGTACTTC.

In this sample, this clone turned up a few times. The chain is built from TRBV7-2 and TRBJ2-2, with a possible D match to TRBD1 (7 bases). This CDR3 comprises 19 residues. CDR1 is SGHTA and CDR2 is FQGNSA in the germline V gene. The V and J ends lost 5 bases and 5 bases respectively, with 27 bases between them. The CDR3, as DNA: TGTGCCAGCAGCGTCGGGACAGCTCTGACTAGGATGCGGACCGGGGAGCTGTTTTTT. It encodes CASSVGTALTRMRTGELFF.

The rearrangement links TRBV6-1 to TRBJ1-5; possible D gene TRBD1, 5 bases. The ends were cut back, 1 base at V and 9 bases at J, with 10 bases in the middle. CDR3 size: 13 residues. CDR1 and CDR2 (germline): MNHNS, SASEGT. Written as DNA, the CDR3 is TGTGCCAGCAGTGAAGGAGGTCAGGGGCCCCAGCATTTT. Amino acid sequence: CASSEGGQGPQHF.

V usage is TRBV4-1 and J usage is TRBJ2-7, with 7 bases that match TRBD1. Looked up from germline, CDR1 is MGHRA and CDR2 is YSYEKL. This CDR3 comprises 16 residues. With V trimmed by 1 base and J by 3 bases, 9 bases remained unmatched. DNA for the CDR3: TGCGCCAGCAGCCAAGCGACCGGGACAGAGATCTACGAGCAGTACTTC. Its protein product is CASSQATGTEIYEQYF.

This clone was seen once. The chain employs TRBV5-1 and TRBJ1-5; 9 positions match TRBD1. CDR1 SGHRS and CDR2 YFSETQ come from the germline V gene. The CDR3 consists of 15 residues. V gave up 1 base and J gave up 6 bases; unmatched junction bases: 5. The CDR3 coding sequence is TGCGCCAGCAGCTTGACAGGGGGCATAGGTCAGCCCCAGCATTTT. Amino acids: CASSLTGGIGQPQHF.

V is TRBV28 and J is TRBJ1-3; 7 bases are shared with TRBD1. This CDR3 region has 16 residues. Germline V gene data show CDR1 as MDHEN and CDR2 as SYDVKM. Germline trimming cut 6 bases from V and 0 bases from J; bases unmatched to any gene: 8. Here the CDR3 DNA reads TGTGCCAGCAGGGGGACAGCCAAGAGCTCTGGAAACACCATATATTTT. Its translation is CASRGTAKSSGNTIYF.

This clone came up once. In the same sample, other DNA sequences code for this CDR3. The chain has TRBV2 and TRBJ1-1; 7 bases map to TRBD1. Germline V gene sequence: CDR1 SNHLY, CDR2 FYNNEI. The V segment lost 3 bases and the J segment 5 bases; nucleotides outside the gene matches: 3. The CDR3 consists of 13 residues. The CDR3 reads CASSEQGGTEAFF. Written as DNA, the CDR3 is TGTGCCAGCAGTGAGCAGGGGGGAACTGAAGCTTTCTTT.

This clone was detected once. The CDR3 nucleotides read TGTGCCAGCACCACGGGGACTAGCGGAACAGATACGCAGTATTTT. Amino acid sequence: CASTTGTSGTDTQYF. The chain carries TRBV7-2 and TRBJ2-3, with 11 bases matching TRBD2. CDR1 is SGHTA and CDR2 is FQGNSA in the germline V gene. The CDR3 covers 15 residues. With V trimmed by 7 bases and J by 3 bases, 6 bases remained unmatched.

This clone was found once. The limits of the CDR3 on the DNA are not certain, so only TCRdb's listed CDR3 is given. The chain joins TRBV6-5 to TRBJ1-4. The CDR3 totals 12 residues, both ends included. Germline CDR1 MNHEY, CDR2 SVGAGI. Here the CDR3 reads CASSSSEEKLFF.

V is TRBV5-1 and J is TRBJ2-2; 9 bases align to TRBD2. Germline lookup yields CDR1 SGHRS and CDR2 YFSETQ. CDR3 size: 15 residues. Trimming took 5 bases from V and 3 from J; bases not matched to a gene: 5. CDR3 loop: CASRSGGRDTGELFF. The CDR3 DNA sequence: TGCGCCAGCAGGTCCGGCGGGAGGGACACCGGGGAGCTGTTTTTT.

This clone occurred a few times. The rearrangement uses TRBV18 and TRBJ2-7; D perhaps matches TRBD1 (6 bases). Germline V gene data show CDR1 as KGHSH and CDR2 as LQKENI. This CDR3 is 12 amino acids long. V lost 3 bases and J 7 bases, leaving 10 bases between the germline ends. The CDR3 DNA reads TGTGCCAGCTCACCCGTTGACAGGGAGCAGTACTTC. Its translation: CASSPVDREQYF.

The chain uses TRBV9 and TRBJ2-5, with D perhaps matching TRBD2 (6 bases). V lost 1 base and J lost 2, with 6 bases in between. The CDR3 covers 13 residues. Germline assignment: CDR1 SGDLS and CDR2 YYNGEE. The CDR3 loop reads CASSVSGQETQYF. CDR3 nucleotide sequence: TGTGCCAGCAGCGTAAGCGGGCAAGAGACCCAGTACTTC.

The chain carries TRBV6-1 and TRBJ2-7; possibly TRBD2 for D (5 bases). CDR3 length: 15 amino acids. In germline, CDR1 is MNHNS, CDR2 SASEGT. V shed 1 base and J shed 4 bases, with 14 bases lying between them. This CDR3 reads CASSEVYGRGYEQYF. DNA of the CDR3: TGTGCCAGCAGTGAAGTTTACGGGCGAGGGTACGAGCAGTACTTC.

The chain has TRBV2 and TRBJ2-2; TRBD2 matches at 12 bases. CDR1 SNHLY and CDR2 FYNNEI come from the germline V gene. There are 16 residues in the CDR3. Trimming removed 6 bases from V and 5 bases from J; junction bases left unmatched: 7. The CDR3 DNA follows: TGTGCCAGCAGCTCATCTAGCGGGAGGGGTACCGGGGAGCTGTTTTTT. Encoded protein: CASSSSSGRGTGELFF.

This rearrangement joins TRBV19 to TRBJ1-2, with D maybe TRBD1 (5 bases). There are 12 residues in the CDR3. Germline V CDR1 and CDR2: LNHDA, SQIVND (reference sequence). The germline V and J ends were trimmed by 1 base and 8 bases, with 8 bases remaining between them. CDR3 sequence: CASSIGGDGYTF. CDR3 in DNA: TGTGCCAGTAGTATAGGCGGGGACGGCTACACCTTC.

This clone was detected ten times or more. The chain recombines TRBV19 with TRBJ1-2, with 11 nucleotides matching TRBD1. The germline CDR1 and CDR2 sequences are LNHDA and SQIVND (reference sequence). V shed 6 bases and J 8 bases; nucleotides not matched to a gene: 5. The CDR3 has 13 amino acids. DNA for the CDR3: TGTGCCAGTAGCCGGGGACAGGGGGTCGGCTACACCTTC. Its translation is CASSRGQGVGYTF.

This clone has more than one count but fewer than ten. V gene TRBV6-1 combines with J gene TRBJ1-4, with D hard to call. The CDR3 loop spans 13 amino acids. The V gene's germline CDR1 is MNHNS and CDR2 SASEGT. The V and J ends lost 3 bases and 0 bases respectively, with 2 bases between them. CDR3 nucleotide sequence: TGTGCCAGCAGTGACGCAACTAATGAAAAACTGTTTTTT. Protein product: CASSDATNEKLFF.

This rearrangement joins TRBV6-5 to TRBJ2-5; TRBD1 might be the D (5 bases). This CDR3 spans 11 amino acids. CDR1 is MNHEY and CDR2 is SVGAGI in the germline V gene. V shed 7 bases and J shed 3 bases, with 6 bases lying between them. This CDR3 reads CASTREETQYF. DNA for the CDR3: TGTGCCAGCACCAGGGAAGAGACCCAGTACTTC.

The chain joins TRBV6-5 to TRBJ1-1; D is undetermined. The CDR3 spans 13 residues. Per germline, CDR1 MNHEY and CDR2 SVGAGI. V was pared by 4 bases and J by 2 bases, with 8 bases between. The DNA of the CDR3 is TGTGCCAGCAGTTCCCGACACAACACTGAAGCTTTCTTT. Amino acids: CASSSRHNTEAFF.

The CDR3 loop is CASSTTSMGNEQFF. The CDR3, as DNA: TGTGCCAGCAGTACTACTAGCATGGGCAATGAGCAGTTCTTC. V gene TRBV28 combines with J gene TRBJ2-1, with D perhaps matching TRBD2 (6 bases). Trimming took off 5 bases at V and 6 bases at J, with 14 bases between the two ends. Germline assignment: CDR1 MDHEN and CDR2 SYDVKM. The CDR3 consists of 14 residues. Full variable domain (outside the CDR3, taken from reference TRBV28 and TRBJ2-1): DVKVTQSSRYLVKRTGEKVFLECVQDMDHENMFWYRQDPGLGLRLIYFSYDVKMKEKGDIPEGYSVSREKKERFSLILESASTNQTSMYLCASSTTSMGNEQFFGPGTRLTVL.

The chain couples TRBV7-6 to TRBJ2-7; 14 bases line up with TRBD2. The length of the CDR3 is 16 residues. Germline CDR1 and CDR2: SGHVS and FNYEAQ. V gave up 0 bases and J gave up 3 bases; unmatched junction bases: 1. The CDR3, as DNA: TGTGCCAGCAGCTTAGCGGGGACTAGCGGGAGCTACGAGCAGTACTTC. Translation gives CASSLAGTSGSYEQYF.